The TCR beta chain under discussion was sequenced for a study of shared clonotypes between healthy human individuals. This CDR3 is 13 amino acids long. The germline V gene encodes CDR1 SQVTM and CDR2 ANQGSEA. Trimming took 5 bases from V and 5 from J; bases not matched to a gene: 7. Sorted-subset replicate PCR reactions were performed with roughly 200 ng DNA, corresponding to some 32,000 T cell genomes. Clones were read by immunoSEQ multiplex PCR, and TCRdb kept only the in-frame ones, dropping some. The profile shows over 850,000 clones, around three quarters of them singletons. Study-wide results and caveats: Limitation of the genetic and exposure-history diversity represented came from the few donors. Among a handful of donors, approximately 4.6% of naive CD4 clonotypes were found in common.

Study donors comprised healthy, HIV-negative adults devoid of recent acute infection or vaccination. In its sample, this clone was seen many times. The target antigen is unknown. The identical CDR3 is also encoded by other nucleotide sequences in the sample. The specimen sequenced was memory CD4+ T cells from PBMCs. Documented subset: CD45RA-negative fraction. This receptor was taken from a man between 18 and 29 years old in good health. Some clones in this sample may be carry-over from other donors' samples. The chain joins TRBV29-1 to TRBJ1-2; TRBD1 matches 8 bases. The CDR3 protein is CSVSGGSGYGYTF. CDR3 coding DNA: TGCAGCGTTTCAGGGGGCTCAGGGTATGGCTACACCTTC.